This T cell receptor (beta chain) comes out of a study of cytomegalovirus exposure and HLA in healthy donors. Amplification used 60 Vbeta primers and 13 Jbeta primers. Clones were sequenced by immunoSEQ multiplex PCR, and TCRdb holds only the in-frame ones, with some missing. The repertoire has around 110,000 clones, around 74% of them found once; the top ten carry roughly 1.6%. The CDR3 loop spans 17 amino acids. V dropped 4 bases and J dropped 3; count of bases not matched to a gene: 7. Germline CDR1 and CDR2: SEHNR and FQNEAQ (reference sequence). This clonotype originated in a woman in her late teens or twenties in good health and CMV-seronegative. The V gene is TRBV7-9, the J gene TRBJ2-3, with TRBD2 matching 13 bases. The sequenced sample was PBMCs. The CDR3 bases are TGTGCCAGCAGCTACCTACCGGGACTAGCGGGGACAGATACGCAGTATTTT. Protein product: CASSYLPGLAGTDTQYF.